The clone carrying this T cell receptor (beta chain) was counted many times. The antigen is undetermined. This may stem from a read error, because a much larger clone lies one nucleotide away. Regions amplified from RNA transcripts were the TCR beta CDR3 regions. HTBI primers were used for first-round RT-PCR of the TCR CDR3. TCRdb reprocessed the multiplex PCR reads with MiXCR, giving one entry per CDR3 protein. Of 300,000 to 450,000 distinct CDR3 sequences in the sample, about a sixth were seen once. Exclusion criteria comprised uncontrolled infection, other autoimmune disease, pregnancy or lactation. A roughly 10 ml volume of fresh peripheral blood provided the PBMCs. The data were taken from a study of T cells in Graves' hyperthyroidism and ophthalmopathy. Study-level points and caveats: Most thyroid clonotypes that were expanded above 0.001 also turned up in blood. In the analysis, a 13 V-J model separated ophthalmopathy from stable hyperthyroidism.

CDR3 size: 13 residues. The germline gives CDR1 MDHEN, CDR2 SYDVKM. This sequence originates from a woman in her forties with Graves' ophthalmopathy. J is TRBJ2-5 and V is TRBV28; D possibly matches TRBD1 or TRBD2 (6 bases each). The material sequenced was blood. The CDR3 DNA sequence: TGTGCCAGCAGTTTAGGGGGGCTAGAGGCCCAGTACTTC. Translated: CASSLGGLEAQYF.